This TCR beta chain was found in a study of OX40 agonist ivuxolimab in advanced cancers. Study information: The dose of intravenous ivuxolimab that patients received every 2 weeks ranged from 0.01 to 10 mg/kg. Notes on the study in general: No antigen was identified for the clonally expanded peripheral T cells. There was clonal expansion of CD4+ and CD8+ blood T cells by week 6 at 0.1 to 3.0 mg/kg.

Profiling relied on immunoSEQ multiplex PCR, and the TCRdb table lists in-frame clones only, not all of them. Of some 99,000 clones in the sample, around 94% were seen once. To note about this clone: The antigen remains unidentified.

Peripheral blood came from all dose cohorts at three timepoints. This sequence originates from an adult with an advanced solid tumor such as melanoma, head and neck, liver or kidney cancer. This specimen was CD4+ or CD8+ T cells sorted from blood, taken in a trial of the OX40 agonist ivuxolimab.

The CDR3 DNA is TGTGCCAGCAGAGGACAGGCCGACTCCTACGAGCAGTACTTC. This sequence encodes CASRGQADSYEQYF. V gene TRBV27 combines with J gene TRBJ2-7; 7 positions match TRBD1. The CDR3 is 14 amino acids. Germline CDR1 is MNHEY and CDR2 is SMNVEV (reference sequence). V lost 6 bases and J lost 0; bases outside the gene matches: 5.